This TCR beta chain was captured in a study of T cells in Graves' hyperthyroidism and ophthalmopathy. Regions amplified from RNA transcripts were the TCR beta CDR3 regions. HTBI primers drove first-round RT-PCR of the TCR CDR3. TCRdb processed the multiplex PCR reads anew with MiXCR; each CDR3 protein has one entry. The sample comprises fewer than 650,000 distinct CDR3 sequences, roughly 14% of which are singletons, and about 4% rests with the top ten. The CDR3 loop spans 16 amino acids. V lost 2 bases, J lost 6 bases, and 6 bases stayed unmatched. The germline V gene has CDR1 SGHRS and CDR2 YFSETQ. Lactation, pregnancy, other autoimmune disease or uncontrolled infection excluded patients.

The rearrangement joins TRBV5-1 to TRBJ2-2, with 11 bases lining up with TRBD1. The receptor's source is a woman aged 40 to 55 with Graves' ophthalmopathy. Sequencing used blood. CDR3: CASSLTGTGGPGELFF. The CDR3 DNA is TGCGCCAGCAGCTTAACCGGGACAGGGGGGCCCGGGGAGCTGTTTTTT.